These T cell receptor beta chains were read from a single sample in a study of T-cell reconstitution after alpha-beta-depleted transplantation in children. TCRdb redid the calling of the PCR reads with MiXCR, one entry per CDR3 protein. The repertoire has over 150,000 distinct CDR3 sequences, 6.6% of them found once; the top ten carry more than 5.5%. Sample: PBMCs, taken before TCRalphabeta/CD19-depleted stem cell transplant. The receptors derive from a boy younger than 10 with acute lymphoblastic leukemia, due to receive a stem cell transplant. Both conserved end residues are part of each CDR3. The D gene is left open where the match is weak. Some rows have no size entry. The others give once, few or many, or a class for an expanded clone.

J gene | clone size | V gene | CDR3 length | D gene | CDR3 protein | CDR3 DNA
TRBJ2-3 | NA | TRBV9 | 15 | NA | CASSSRTGSTDTQYF | TGTGCCAGCAGCTCCCGGACGGGTAGCACAGATACGCAGTATTTT
TRBJ2-7 | NA | TRBV7-2 | 14 | NA | CASSLAWGESGKYF | TGTGCCAGCAGCTTAGCGTGGGGAGAATCAGGGAAGTACTTC
TRBJ1-2 | many | TRBV20-1 | 14 | NA | CSARHRVIPMSYTF | TGCAGTGCTAGACACAGGGTTATTCCTATGAGCTACACCTTC
TRBJ2-7 | many | TRBV4-2 | 15 | TRBD1 | CASSQVPGGYYEQYF | TGTGCCAGCAGCCAAGTCCCAGGGGGCTATTACGAGCAGTACTTC
TRBJ2-2 | many | TRBV9 | 11 | NA | CASKNTGELFF | TGTGCCAGCAAGAACACCGGGGAGCTGTTTTTT
TRBJ2-7 | NA | TRBV5-1 | 14 | NA | CASSSSTVSYEQYF | TGCGCCAGCAGCTCAAGTACGGTTTCCTACGAGCAGTACTTC
TRBJ1-2 | few | TRBV5-5 | 14 | NA | CASSLAPGHYGYTF | TGTGCCAGCAGCCTGGCCCCGGGACACTATGGCTACACCTTC
TRBJ2-7 | NA | TRBV20-1 | 14 | NA | CSARERRISNEQYF | TGCAGTGCTAGAGAAAGGCGTATCTCCAACGAGCAGTACTTC
TRBJ1-1 | NA | TRBV7-2 | 11 | NA | CAGGYRTEAFF | TGTGCCGGAGGGTATCGGACTGAAGCTTTCTTT
TRBJ2-2 | many | TRBV7-3 | 13 | NA | CASSYRGTGELFF | TGTGCCAGCAGCTATCGGGGGACCGGGGAGCTGTTTTTT
TRBJ2-1 | NA | TRBV11-3 | 15 | TRBD2 | CASSLAGGPLGEQFF | TGTGCCAGCAGCTTAGCGGGAGGGCCATTAGGTGAGCAGTTCTTC
TRBJ1-1 | NA | TRBV20-1 | 12 | NA | CSARGRATEAFF | TGCAGTGCTAGAGGCAGGGCCACTGAAGCTTTCTTT
TRBJ1-1 | NA | TRBV29-1 | 10 | NA | CSARDSEAFF | TGCAGCGCCAGGGATTCTGAAGCTTTCTTT
TRBJ2-5 | many | TRBV5-1 | 15 | NA | CASSLDGAAQETQYF | TGCGCCAGCAGCTTGGACGGCGCGGCACAAGAGACCCAGTACTTC
TRBJ2-1 | many | TRBV27 | 13 | NA | CASSSARYNEQFF | TGTGCCAGCAGTTCGGCCAGGTATAATGAGCAGTTCTTC
TRBJ2-3 | few | TRBV9 | 15 | NA | CASSVDGRATDTQYF | TGTGCCAGCAGCGTAGACGGCAGGGCTACAGATACGCAGTATTTT
TRBJ1-3 | NA | TRBV6-5 | 14 | NA | CASSYRASENTIYF | TGTGCCAGCAGTTACAGGGCTTCCGAAAACACCATATATTTT
TRBJ2-3 | NA | TRBV20-1 | 15 | NA | CSAKASAHPTDTQYF | TGCAGTGCTAAGGCTAGCGCACATCCCACAGATACGCAGTATTTT
TRBJ2-7 | few | TRBV7-6 | 15 | NA | CASSKRTESSYEQYF | TGTGCCAGCAGCAAGCGGACGGAGAGCTCCTACGAGCAGTACTTC
TRBJ2-5 | many | TRBV30 | 11 | NA | CAWSVVETQYF | TGTGCCTGGAGTGTAGTAGAGACCCAGTACTTC
TRBJ1-5 | many | TRBV7-9 | 12 | NA | CASSDRYQPQHF | TGTGCCAGCAGTGACCGGTATCAGCCCCAGCATTTT
TRBJ2-2 | many | TRBV7-9 | 15 | TRBD1 | CASTSGTGGTGELFF | TGTGCCAGCACCTCCGGGACAGGGGGCACCGGGGAGCTGTTTTTT
TRBJ2-1 | few | TRBV4-3 | 17 | NA | CASSQSASGHSYNEQFF | TGCGCCAGCAGCCAATCGGCCAGCGGCCACTCCTACAATGAGCAGTTCTTC
TRBJ2-5 | few | TRBV12-3/TRBV12-4 | 16 | NA | CASRQQGGGGRETQYF | TGTGCCAGCAGGCAACAGGGTGGTGGCGGTCGAGAGACCCAGTACTTC
TRBJ2-5 | few | TRBV12-3/TRBV12-4 | 14 | TRBD2 | CASSWGTIQETQYF | TGTGCCAGCAGTTGGGGGACTATCCAAGAGACCCAGTACTTC
TRBJ1-3 | NA | TRBV6-6 | 13 | NA | CASILEPGNTIYF | TGTGCCAGCATCCTCGAACCTGGAAACACCATATATTTT
TRBJ1-6 | few | TRBV7-2 | 13 | NA | CASSLTVESPLHF | TGTGCCAGCAGCTTGACAGTGGAATCACCCCTCCACTTT
TRBJ2-1 | many | TRBV5-8 | 15 | NA | CASSLGIIPNNEQFF | TGTGCCAGCAGCCTCGGGATCATCCCTAACAATGAGCAGTTCTTC
TRBJ2-7 | few | TRBV12-3/TRBV12-4 | 13 | NA | CASSFSGGSEQYF | TGTGCCAGCAGTTTTTCTGGTGGTAGCGAGCAGTACTTC
TRBJ2-3 | few | TRBV20-1 | 13 | NA | CSAPTPPTVTQYF | TGCAGTGCTCCAACACCGCCGACAGTAACGCAGTATTTT
TRBJ2-3 | NA | TRBV2 | 19 | TRBD2 | CASSPNPRGLAGFIDTQYF | TGTGCCAGCAGTCCGAACCCGCGGGGACTAGCGGGGTTCATAGATACGCAGTATTTT